What follows are 17 T cell receptor beta chains derived from one specimen sequenced in a study of response to subunit inactivated influenza vaccine. TCRdb redid the calling of the RT-PCR reads with MiXCR, one entry per CDR3 protein. This table has 550,000 to 650,000 distinct CDR3 sequences, around 11% appearing once. The sample here was PBMCs from blood, taken on the day of vaccination. Receptors originate from a man aged 50-60 years who received an inactivated influenza vaccine.

Ten or more counts support this clonotype. The chain couples TRBV18 to TRBJ2-1; 11 nucleotides match TRBD1. J lost 10 bases, V lost 3 bases, and 5 bases had no gene match. The CDR3 has 14 amino acids. CDR1 and CDR2 (germline): KGHSH, LQKENI. CDR3 region: CASSPGQGGREQFF. Here the CDR3 DNA reads TGTGCCAGCTCACCGGGACAGGGGGGACGAGAGCAGTTCTTC. Filled out from reference TRBV18 and TRBJ2-1, the complete variable domain reads NAGVMQNPRHLVRRRGQEARLRCSPMKGHSHVYWYRQLPEEGLKFMVYLQKENIIDESGMPKERFSAEFPKEGPSILRIQQVVRGDSAAYFCASSPGQGGREQFFGPGTRLTVL.

This rearrangement joins TRBV30 to TRBJ2-6; TRBD2 might be the D (6 bases). From germline, CDR1 is GTSNPN and CDR2 SVGIG (reference sequence). The CDR3 is made up of 15 amino acids. The CDR3 coding sequence is TGTGCAGGGAGGAGAAGGGACTCTGGGGCCAACGTCCTGACTTTC. Protein product: CAGRRRDSGANVLTF.

The chain links TRBV2 to TRBJ2-1; D gene ambiguous. CDR3 length equals 12 residues. V lost 7 bases and J lost 8, with 12 bases in between. Germline V lookup: CDR1 SNHLY, CDR2 FYNNEI. The CDR3 DNA reads TGTGCCAGCACCCCTATGGATTATGAGCAGTTCTTC. This sequence encodes CASTPMDYEQFF. The full variable domain, its missing parts supplied by reference TRBV2 and TRBJ2-1, is EPEVTQTPSHQVTQMGQEVILRCVPISNHLYFYWYRQILGQKVEFLVSFYNNEISEKSEIFDDQFSVERPDGSNFTLKIRSTKLEDSAMYFCASTPMDYEQFFGPGTRLTVL.

This clonotype was seen repeatedly, ten times or more. The rearrangement joins TRBV11-1 to TRBJ2-7; perhaps TRBD2 as D (6 bases). Trimming shortened V by 0 bases and J by 6 bases, and 24 bases separated the two germline ends. Germline V lookup: CDR1 SGHAT, CDR2 FQDESV (reference sequence). The CDR3 is 18 amino acids. The CDR3 reads CASSLAQILREALGEQYF. The CDR3 DNA reads TGTGCCAGCAGCTTAGCGCAAATTTTGCGGGAAGCCCTTGGCGAGCAGTACTTC.

The chain has TRBV27 and TRBJ2-1, with D perhaps given as TRBD1 or TRBD2 (5 bases each). Between the trimmed V and J ends, which lost 2 bases and 9 bases, there was a span of 11 bases. The CDR3 runs 13 residues. Looked up from germline, CDR1 is MNHEY and CDR2 is SMNVEV (reference sequence). This CDR3 reads CASSLGLGPEQFF. The CDR3 nucleotides read TGTGCCAGCAGTTTAGGATTGGGACCTGAGCAGTTCTTC.

This clonotype showed up just a few times. V usage is TRBV29-1 and J usage is TRBJ2-3, with D tentatively TRBD1 or TRBD2 (5 bases each). The CDR3 extends over 13 amino acids. Germline loops: CDR1 SQVTM, CDR2 ANQGSEA. V was cut by 4 bases and J by 5 bases, with 13 bases left in between. The CDR3 here is CSVAGLAQDTQYF. CDR3 sequence (DNA): TGCAGCGTTGCGGGGCTAGCTCAAGATACGCAGTATTTT.

This clonotype was counted a few times. This chain uses TRBV20-1 with TRBJ2-1; D is possibly TRBD2 (6 bases). The ends were cut back, 1 base at V and 9 bases at J, with 13 bases in the middle. Germline lookup yields CDR1 DFQATT and CDR2 SNEGSKA (reference sequence). The CDR3 is 13 amino acids. The CDR3 region is CSARAGGISEQFF. In DNA, the CDR3 is TGCAGTGCTAGAGCCGGCGGGATCAGTGAGCAGTTCTTC.

The V gene is TRBV7-6, the J gene TRBJ1-1; TRBD1 matches at 8 bases. V gave up 1 base and J gave up 3 bases; unmatched junction bases: 4. Germline V CDR1 and CDR2: SGHVS, FNYEAQ. CDR3 length: 15 amino acids. The CDR3 coding sequence is TGTGCCAGCAGCTTAGACGGCAGGGGGCACACTGAAGCTTTCTTT. This gives the protein CASSLDGRGHTEAFF.

The rearrangement links TRBV4-2 to TRBJ2-5; D ambiguous. V lost 3 bases and J lost 7, with 18 bases in between. This CDR3 spans 15 amino acids. The germline V gene encodes CDR1 LGHNA and CDR2 YNFKEQ. CDR3 residues: CASSHGSGDSVTQYF. DNA for the CDR3: TGTGCCAGCAGCCATGGGTCTGGCGATTCAGTGACCCAGTACTTC.

This clonotype has just a few counts. The chain couples TRBV20-1 to TRBJ2-1; 9 positions agree with TRBD2. Germline V gene data show CDR1 as DFQATT and CDR2 as SNEGSKA (reference sequence). The V and J ends lost 3 bases and 2 bases, in that order; junction bases with no gene match: 11. There are 17 residues in the CDR3. The CDR3 protein is CSASVLAGGPAYNEQFF. DNA for the CDR3: TGCAGTGCTAGTGTACTCGCGGGAGGGCCAGCCTACAATGAGCAGTTCTTC.

Ten or more counts support this clonotype. The chain combines TRBV13 with TRBJ2-7; possibly TRBD1 for D (5 bases). This CDR3 has 13 amino acids. The germline V gene has CDR1 PRHDT and CDR2 FYEKMQ (reference sequence). V lost 3 bases to trimming and J lost 2 bases, with 8 bases between them. The CDR3 sequence is CASSFQGPYEQYF. As DNA, the CDR3 is TGTGCCAGCAGCTTCCAGGGCCCCTACGAGCAGTACTTC.

This clonotype has ten or more counts. The chain couples TRBV6-1 to TRBJ1-2; 7 positions match TRBD1. The CDR3 spans 15 residues. Germline V lookup: CDR1 MNHNS, CDR2 SASEGT. With 5 bases clipped from V and 2 bases from J, the junction kept 8 bases outside the gene matches. The CDR3 spells CASSTRDSPNYGYTF. The CDR3, as DNA: TGTGCCAGCAGTACCCGGGACAGTCCGAACTATGGCTACACCTTC.

This rearrangement joins TRBV11-2 to TRBJ2-7, with TRBD1 identical over 7 bases. This CDR3 is 13 amino acids long. Trimming cost V 5 bases and J 3 bases; bases outside gene matches: 4. CDR1 is SGHAT and CDR2 is FQNNGV in the germline V gene. CDR3 coding DNA: TGTGCCAGCAGCCCGGACAGGCTCTACGAGCAGTACTTC. As protein: CASSPDRLYEQYF.

This clonotype has a count of ten or more. This rearrangement joins TRBV6-1 to TRBJ1-1, with TRBD1 matching over 7 bases. With 5 bases clipped from V and 4 bases from J, the junction kept 7 bases outside the gene matches. CDR3 size: 14 residues. Germline V gene data show CDR1 as MNHNS and CDR2 as SASEGT. CDR3 residues: CASSIPGQITEAFF. The CDR3 DNA reads as TGTGCCAGCAGTATCCCGGGACAGATCACTGAAGCTTTCTTT.

The table lists this clonotype with many counts. V usage is TRBV12-3 or TRBV12-4 and J usage is TRBJ2-3; D unresolved. The V end lost 3 bases, the J end lost 2 bases, and 3 bases lay between the germline ends. This CDR3 region has 12 residues. CDR3 sequence (DNA): TGTGCCAGCAGTTTTGCCACAGATACGCAGTATTTT. Translation gives CASSFATDTQYF.

The V call is TRBV3-1, the J call TRBJ1-6; no definite D call. Germline V gene sequence: CDR1 LGHDT, CDR2 YNNKEL (reference sequence). The V end lost 1 base, the J end lost 13 bases, and 11 bases lay between the germline ends. CDR3 length equals 13 residues. The CDR3 DNA reads TGTGCCAGCAGCCAAGGGGCTTTTGCGCCCCTCCACTTT. Protein: CASSQGAFAPLHF. The full variable domain, with the rest looked up from reference TRBV3-1 and TRBJ1-6, is DTAVSQTPKYLVTQMGNDKSIKCEQNLGHDTMYWYKQDSKKFLKIMFSYNNKELIINETVPNRFSPKSPDKAHLNLHINSLELGDSAVYFCASSQGAFAPLHFGNGTRLTVT.

The chain has TRBV7-2 and TRBJ2-3; D is perhaps TRBD2 (7 bases). CDR1 is SGHTA and CDR2 is FQGNSA in the germline V gene. CDR3 size: 15 residues. V lost 3 bases, J lost 3 bases, and 13 bases lay in between. CDR3: CASSFTGRGTDTQYF. CDR3 coding DNA: TGTGCCAGCAGCTTCACAGGGAGGGGGACAGATACGCAGTATTTT.